Described below is a single T cell receptor (beta chain) sequence and its context. Each sample yielded at least 7 million isolated PBMCs. V lost 4 bases, J lost 5 bases, and 14 bases lay in between. Germline CDR1 and CDR2: MNHEY and SMNVEV (reference sequence). The CDR3 is 14 residues long. The data stem from a study of blood T cells in healthy people across ages. Study overall: Capture via template switching afforded approximately one barcoded beta molecule per two T cells.

A J-beta primer mix and a sample-barcoded 5' primer were used in a second PCR of roughly 6 to 12 cycles. TCRdb used MiXCR to reprocess the 5' RACE reads, holding one entry per CDR3 protein. The data show 750,000 to 1,000,000 distinct CDR3 sequences, with roughly 28% seen just once and 10% held by the top ten. A further study also used this sample, focusing on T cells of mothers and their children.

The rearrangement links TRBV27 to TRBJ1-1, with D perhaps matching TRBD1 (5 bases). This receptor was taken from a woman aged 40 to 49 in good health. Sample: blood. CDR3 in amino acids: CASSSGHLRTEAFF. CDR3 DNA: TGTGCCAGCAGTTCGGGGCACCTCCGAACTGAAGCTTTCTTT.